Presented here are 8 T cell receptor beta chains from one specimen sequenced in a study of blood T cell repertoires in COVID-19. Profiling relied on immunoSEQ multiplex PCR, and the TCRdb table lists in-frame clones only, not all of them. The data contain 160,000 or so clones, 87% of them singletons. Material: peripheral blood. The receptors originated from a woman between 45 and 65 years old with acute or convalescent COVID-19.

The rearrangement links TRBV3-1 (or the pseudogene TRBV3-2) to TRBJ1-2, with D hard to call. V lost 0 bases and J 6 bases, leaving 17 bases between the germline ends. CDR1 is LGHDT and CDR2 is YNNKEL in the germline V gene (reference sequence). The CDR3 spans 16 residues. CDR3 in amino acids: CASSQDREGRGNGYTF. CDR3 coding DNA: TGTGCCAGCAGCCAAGATCGCGAAGGGCGGGGAAATGGCTACACCTTC.

J is TRBJ2-3 and V is TRBV7-2; possibly TRBD2 for D (5 bases). The CDR3 sequence is 16 residues long. CDR1 and CDR2 from the germline V gene are SGHTA and FQGNSA. The ends were cut back, 3 bases at V and 2 bases at J, with 15 bases in the middle. DNA of the CDR3: TGTGCCAGCAGCTTCCGGGGTGGCGGAACCACAGATACGCAGTATTTT. Encoded protein: CASSFRGGGTTDTQYF.

This clone appeared once. V and J are TRBV5-8 and TRBJ2-5; a possible D gene is TRBD1 (6 bases). Trimming stripped 1 base from V and 1 base from J, with 11 bases between. Per germline, CDR1 SGHTS and CDR2 YDEGEE. The CDR3 contains 15 residues. The CDR3 coding sequence is TGTGCCAGCAGCTTGCAGGGGATGCTCCAAGAGACCCAGTACTTC. Encoded protein: CASSLQGMLQETQYF.

This sequence joins TRBV2 and TRBJ2-1; 7 bases are shared with TRBD1. V shed 7 bases, J shed 7 bases, and the junction held 10 bases outside the gene matches. Germline CDR1 SNHLY, CDR2 FYNNEI. CDR3 length: 14 residues. CDR3 in amino acids: CASNRRDSGNEQFF. In nucleotides, the CDR3 is TGTGCCAGCAATAGAAGGGACAGTGGAAATGAGCAGTTCTTC. The entire variable domain, with the rest obtained from reference TRBV2 and TRBJ2-1, is as follows: EPEVTQTPSHQVTQMGQEVILRCVPISNHLYFYWYRQILGQKVEFLVSFYNNEISEKSEIFDDQFSVERPDGSNFTLKIRSTKLEDSAMYFCASNRRDSGNEQFFGPGTRLTVL.

J is TRBJ1-4 and V is TRBV6-1; 8 nucleotides match TRBD1. With 1 base clipped from V and 5 bases from J, the junction kept 0 bases outside the gene matches. CDR1 and CDR2 (germline): MNHNS, SASEGT. CDR3 size: 14 residues. In nucleotides, the CDR3 is TGTGCCAGCAGTGAAGGGACAGGGAATGAAAAACTGTTTTTT. As protein: CASSEGTGNEKLFF.

The V gene is TRBV14, the J gene TRBJ1-3, with 7 bases that match TRBD1. CDR3 length: 16 amino acids. Germline lookup yields CDR1 SGHDN and CDR2 FVKESK. Trimming at V came to 3 bases and at J to 4 bases, leaving 9 bases not matched to a gene. The CDR3 reads CASSHPKGGGGNTIYF. CDR3 sequence (DNA): TGTGCCAGCAGCCACCCTAAAGGGGGCGGAGGAAACACCATATATTTT. The whole variable domain, remainder taken from reference TRBV14 and TRBJ1-3, is EAGVTQFPSHSVIEKGQTVTLRCDPISGHDNLYWYRRVMGKEIKFLLHFVKESKQDESGMPNNRFLAERTGGTYSTLKVQPAELEDSGVYFCASSHPKGGGGNTIYFGEGSWLTVV.

This clone has a single count. This chain connects TRBV11-1 to TRBJ1-4, with D perhaps TRBD1 (5 bases). CDR1 and CDR2 from the germline V gene are SGHAT and FQDESV (reference sequence). The CDR3 runs 16 residues. V shed 5 bases and J shed 7 bases, with 20 bases lying between them. Written as DNA, the CDR3 is TGTGCCAGCAGCCCTGGCTGGGGGGAAGGCAGTGAAAAACTGTTTTTT. This codes for CASSPGWGEGSEKLFF. Variable domain in full (rest from reference TRBV11-1 and TRBJ1-4): EAEVAQSPRYKITEKSQAVAFWCDPISGHATLYWYRQILGQGPELLVQFQDESVVDDSQLPKDRFSAERLKGVDSTLKIQPAELGDSAMYLCASSPGWGEGSEKLFFGSGTQLSVL.

V and J are TRBV19 and TRBJ2-1; 11 bases match TRBD2. The CDR3 runs to 13 residues. CDR1 and CDR2 (germline): LNHDA, SQIVND (reference sequence). Losses at the gene ends were 10 bases for V and 8 bases for J; bases not matched to a gene: 7. Here the CDR3 DNA reads TGTGCCACTTCGACTAGCGGGGAGGATGAGCAGTTCTTC. Amino acid sequence: CATSTSGEDEQFF.